The 6 T cell receptor beta chains reported below all come from one sample, sequenced in a study of cytomegalovirus exposure and HLA in healthy donors. Use of 60 Vbeta and 13 Jbeta primers characterized the PCR. Measured with immunoSEQ multiplex PCR; TCRdb has only the in-frame clones, and not every one. The sample holds 68,000 or so clones, about 81% seen once. Sequencing used PBMCs. These receptors all stem from a human donor in good health.

J is TRBJ2-4 and V is TRBV2; D might be TRBD2 (6 bases). Germline assignment: CDR1 SNHLY and CDR2 FYNNEI. The length of the CDR3 is 12 residues. Trimming left V 0 bases short and J 13 bases short, with 10 bases between. CDR3 amino acids: CASSEAPSAQYF. CDR3 bases: TGTGCCAGCAGTGAAGCCCCTAGCGCCCAGTACTTC.

This chain joins TRBV7-6 and TRBJ2-6, with D perhaps matching TRBD1 (6 bases). V was pared by 2 bases and J by 0 bases, with 11 bases between. CDR1 and CDR2 from the germline V gene are SGHVS and FNYEAQ. This CDR3 has 17 amino acids. CDR3 residues: CASSLTTGSSGANVLTF. CDR3 DNA sequence: TGTGCCAGCAGCTTAACGACAGGAAGCTCTGGGGCCAACGTCCTGACTTTC.

This clone came up a few times. The chain is built from TRBV13 and TRBJ2-7; the D gene is possibly TRBD1 (6 bases). V was clipped by 3 bases and J by 7 bases, with 16 bases between them. This CDR3 has 14 amino acids. Germline-derived CDR1 and CDR2 are PRHDT and FYEKMQ (reference sequence). The CDR3 reads CASSFSSGAGEQYF. For the CDR3, the DNA is TGTGCCAGCAGCTTCTCGTCAGGGGCTGGGGAGCAGTACTTC.

V usage is TRBV2 and J usage is TRBJ2-5, with 7 nucleotides matching TRBD2. The CDR3 is 15 amino acids. The V and J ends lost 6 bases and 4 bases, in that order; junction bases with no gene match: 11. Germline CDR1 is SNHLY and CDR2 is FYNNEI. The CDR3 bases are TGTGCCAGCAGGGGGGGGGAGTACGGTCTAGAGACCCAGTACTTC. It codes for CASRGGEYGLETQYF. The variable domain in full, with the rest retrieved from reference TRBV2 and TRBJ2-5, is EPEVTQTPSHQVTQMGQEVILRCVPISNHLYFYWYRQILGQKVEFLVSFYNNEISEKSEIFDDQFSVERPDGSNFTLKIRSTKLEDSAMYFCASRGGEYGLETQYFGPGTRLLVL.

Only one count was recorded for this clone. The chain is built from TRBV5-1 and TRBJ1-1; weak D call: TRBD1 (6 bases). V was clipped by 1 base and J by 4 bases, with 17 bases between them. Germline values: CDR1 SGHRS, CDR2 YFSETQ. This CDR3 has 16 residues. The CDR3 sequence is CASSLLGGRSATEAFF. The CDR3 region has the DNA TGCGCCAGCAGCTTGTTGGGGGGGCGGTCGGCCACTGAAGCTTTCTTT.

V and J are TRBV18 and TRBJ1-6, with 9 positions matching TRBD1. The V segment lost 2 bases and the J segment 5 bases; nucleotides outside the gene matches: 4. The germline V gene encodes CDR1 KGHSH and CDR2 LQKENI. CDR3 length equals 16 residues. Here the CDR3 reads CASSPVQGANNSPLHF. Written as DNA, the CDR3 is TGTGCCAGCTCACCAGTACAGGGGGCAAATAATTCACCCCTCCACTTT.